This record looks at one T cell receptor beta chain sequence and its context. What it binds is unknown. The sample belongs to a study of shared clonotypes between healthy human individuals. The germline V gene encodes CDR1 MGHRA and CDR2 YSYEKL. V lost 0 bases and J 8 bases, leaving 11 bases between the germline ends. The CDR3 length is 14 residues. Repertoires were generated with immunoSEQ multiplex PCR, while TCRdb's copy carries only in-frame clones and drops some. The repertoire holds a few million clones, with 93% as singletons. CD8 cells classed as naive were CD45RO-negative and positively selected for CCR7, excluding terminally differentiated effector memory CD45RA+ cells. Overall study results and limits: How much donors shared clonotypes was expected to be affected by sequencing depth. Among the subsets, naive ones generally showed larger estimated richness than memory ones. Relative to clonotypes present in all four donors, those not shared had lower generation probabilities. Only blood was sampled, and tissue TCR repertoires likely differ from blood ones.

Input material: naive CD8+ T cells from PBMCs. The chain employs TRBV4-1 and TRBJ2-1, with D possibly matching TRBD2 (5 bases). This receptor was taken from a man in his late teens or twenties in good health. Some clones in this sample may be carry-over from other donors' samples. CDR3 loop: CASSQDLREYEQFF. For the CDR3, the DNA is TGCGCCAGCAGCCAAGATCTACGGGAATATGAGCAGTTCTTC.